The source of this T cell receptor (beta chain) is a study of beta chain features in type 1 diabetes. Study information: Age, gender, cell numbers and subset yield matched between patients and controls. Findings and caveats of the study: A pattern of fewer insertions and more deletions at VDJ junctions was seen in type 1 diabetes patients. Patients showed naive, central memory and Treg TCRB repertoires that appeared more similar than those of healthy donors.

V lost 3 bases and J lost 5, with 9 bases in between. The V gene's germline CDR1 is WNHNN and CDR2 SYGVQD (reference sequence). The CDR3 loop spans 13 amino acids. The authors reverse transcribed all of the isolated RNA, so sequencing captured expressed TCRB transcripts. The method was immunoSEQ multiplex PCR; TCRdb's version includes in-frame clones alone and lacks a portion of them. The table shows 810,000 or so clones, with roughly a sixth occurring only once. There are a few counts of this clone. Its antigen remains unknown. The sequenced sample was naive CD4+ T cells from blood. The rearrangement joins TRBV10-1 to TRBJ2-3, with TRBD1 as a possible D gene (5 bases). This receptor was taken from a woman in her late teens or twenties in good health. The CDR3 spells CASSEQALDTQYF. CDR3 in DNA: TGCGCCAGCAGTGAACAGGCTTTAGATACGCAGTATTTT.